This TCR beta chain was identified in a study of CD8+ T cells in alopecia areata. Study background: Treated patients were given 5 to 10 mg oral tofacitinib twice daily. For 6 to 18 months, tofacitinib was taken, and 6 months off drug followed.

Sequencing relied on a cDNA template that was reverse transcribed from extracted RNA. TCRdb keeps only in-frame clones here, not all; method: immunoSEQ multiplex PCR. The data contain some 150,000 clones, approximately 65% of them singletons. Trimming took 2 bases from V and 2 from J; bases not matched to a gene: 2. The CDR3 totals 15 residues. Germline lookup yields CDR1 LNHNV and CDR2 YYDKDF (reference sequence). Of note for this clone: Its antigen is still unknown.

General observations from the study: Possibly because of HLA-related factors, TCR sharing was less clear across patients than in mice.

Using a FACSAria, the CD4+ and CD8+ T cells were sorted from the PBMCs. This receptor was taken from a human donor with alopecia areata. The chain carries TRBV15 and TRBJ2-1; TRBD2 agrees at 8 bases. Sequencing was performed on CD8+ T cells sorted from blood, taken at week 0. The CDR3 spells CATSRLGGAYNEQFF. The CDR3 DNA sequence: TGTGCCACCAGCAGACTCGGGGGGGCCTACAATGAGCAGTTCTTC.